A single sample is the source of the 28 T cell receptor beta chains below, sequenced in a study of shared clonotypes between healthy human individuals. The assay was immunoSEQ multiplex PCR, and TCRdb's table has in-frame clones only and misses some. The sample lists roughly 2,500,000 clones; roughly 93% were seen once. Sequencing used naive CD4+ T cells from PBMCs. Subset reported: CD45RA+ positively selected. These receptors all stem from a man in his late teens or twenties in good health. Some clones in this sample may be carry-over from other donors' samples.

The chain employs TRBV5-1 and TRBJ2-5; 8 positions match TRBD1. The germline CDR1 and CDR2 sequences are SGHRS and YFSETQ. CDR3 length equals 14 residues. Trimming took 7 bases from V and 5 from J; bases not matched to a gene: 10. Here the CDR3 reads CASGTQGVMETQYF. The CDR3 coding sequence is TGCGCCAGCGGTACACAGGGGGTGATGGAGACCCAGTACTTC.

Notes on this clone: Other DNA variants within this sample encode the same CDR3. The V gene is TRBV27, the J gene TRBJ1-1; no reliable D call. Germline V CDR1 and CDR2: MNHEY, SMNVEV (reference sequence). CDR3 length: 11 amino acids. The V end lost 4 bases, the J end lost 3 bases, and 3 bases lay between the germline ends. In nucleotides, the CDR3 is TGTGCCAGCAGTTCTTACACTGAAGCTTTCTTT. It translates to CASSSYTEAFF.

A single count supports this clone. The chain carries TRBV7-3 and TRBJ1-2; a possible D gene is TRBD1 (6 bases). Looked up from germline, CDR1 is SGHTA and CDR2 is FQGTGA. V was cut by 3 bases and J by 10 bases, with 15 bases left in between. The CDR3 length is 13 residues. The CDR3 loop is CASSFSRDTNYTF. Here the CDR3 DNA reads TGTGCCAGCAGCTTCTCCCGGGACACTAACTACACCTTC.

The chain links TRBV29-1 to TRBJ2-7; the D is unclear. V shed 4 bases and J shed 0 bases, with 7 bases lying between them. CDR3 length equals 12 residues. Germline V CDR1 and CDR2: SQVTM, ANQGSEA. DNA for the CDR3: TGCAGCGTTGTTAATCTCTCCTACGAGCAGTACTTC. Its translation: CSVVNLSYEQYF.

The rearrangement uses TRBV6-1 and TRBJ2-5; D is undetermined. Germline V lookup: CDR1 MNHNS, CDR2 SASEGT. CDR3 length equals 14 residues. Between the trimmed V and J ends, which lost 2 bases and 2 bases, there was a span of 9 bases. DNA of the CDR3: TGTGCCAGCAGTGAAATGGTCAGTCAAGAGACCCAGTACTTC. Its translation is CASSEMVSQETQYF.

This sequence joins TRBV19 and TRBJ2-2; D is possibly TRBD1 (6 bases). Per the germline V gene, CDR1 is LNHDA and CDR2 is SQIVND (reference sequence). The V end was cut by 7 bases, the J end by 3 bases, with 12 bases between. This CDR3 spans 14 amino acids. CDR3 in DNA: TGTGCCAGTAATGAATCAGGGGACACCGGGGAGCTGTTTTTT. It codes for CASNESGDTGELFF.

V gene TRBV6-1 combines with J gene TRBJ2-1; 10 nucleotides line up with TRBD2. This CDR3 comprises 15 residues. V was pared by 7 bases and J by 6 bases, with 9 bases of the junction left unmatched. Looked up from germline, CDR1 is MNHNS and CDR2 is SASEGT. CDR3 loop: CASTRAGGPLNEQFF. For the CDR3, the DNA is TGTGCCAGCACCCGAGCGGGAGGGCCTCTCAATGAGCAGTTCTTC.

This clone was seen only once. This chain uses TRBV11-1 with TRBJ1-1; D may be TRBD1 (5 bases). Germline V lookup: CDR1 SGHAT, CDR2 FQDESV (reference sequence). Trimming left V 5 bases short and J 5 bases short, with 18 bases between. The CDR3 has 15 residues. The CDR3 region is CASSPRGLRGTEAFF. CDR3 nucleotides: TGTGCCAGCAGCCCGAGGGGCTTGAGGGGAACTGAAGCTTTCTTT.

This clone was recorded once. The chain links TRBV2 to TRBJ2-5, with D uncertain. The germline V and J ends were trimmed by 6 bases and 2 bases, with 7 bases remaining between them. Per the germline V gene, CDR1 is SNHLY and CDR2 is FYNNEI. This CDR3 region has 12 residues. The CDR3 region has the DNA TGTGCCAGCAGCCCACAGCAAGAGACCCAGTACTTC. Residues: CASSPQQETQYF.

The V gene is TRBV12-5, the J gene TRBJ2-1; D gene ambiguous. The CDR3 runs to 12 residues. The germline gives CDR1 LGHNT, CDR2 FRNRAP. Trimming shortened V by 0 bases and J by 15 bases, and 12 bases separated the two germline ends. The CDR3 is CASGLVPSGLFF. CDR3 nucleotide sequence: TGTGCTAGTGGTTTGGTACCCTCGGGCCTGTTCTTC.

This chain links TRBV7-2 with TRBJ1-5; D is undetermined. Germline loops: CDR1 SGHTA, CDR2 FQGNSA. V lost 1 base to trimming and J lost 5 bases, with 9 bases between them. This CDR3 has 14 amino acids. CDR3 protein: CASSLDTLYQPQHF. In DNA form, the CDR3 reads TGTGCCAGCAGCTTAGACACCCTCTATCAGCCCCAGCATTTT.

The CDR3 nucleotides are TGTGCCAGCAGCCCCAAGGTGGGGGATAGCTCCTACAATGAGCAGTTCTTC. Translated: CASSPKVGDSSYNEQFF. The chain couples TRBV11-2 to TRBJ2-1; either TRBD1 or TRBD2 may fit D (5 bases each). V lost 5 bases, J lost 0 bases, and 17 bases lay in between. The length of the CDR3 is 17 residues. Per the germline V gene, CDR1 is SGHAT and CDR2 is FQNNGV. Based on the CDR3 plus reference TRBV11-2 and TRBJ2-1, the full variable domain is EAGVAQSPRYKIIEKRQSVAFWCNPISGHATLYWYQQILGQGPKLLIQFQNNGVVDDSQLPKDRFSAERLKGVDSTLKIQPAKLEDSAVYLCASSPKVGDSSYNEQFFGPGTRLTVL.

The CDR3 region has the DNA TGCGCCAGCAGCCGCGCCGGCGACGTGGGGGGCTACACCTTC. Its translation: CASSRAGDVGGYTF. V is TRBV5-1 and J is TRBJ1-2; D call uncertain. This CDR3 spans 14 amino acids. The V end lost 4 bases, the J end lost 8 bases, and 18 bases lay between the germline ends. Germline CDR1 SGHRS, CDR2 YFSETQ.

This CDR3 reads CASRSRIQGAGEKLFF. The CDR3, as DNA: TGCGCCAGCAGGAGTCGAATTCAGGGGGCAGGAGAAAAACTGTTTTTT. J is TRBJ1-4 and V is TRBV10-1; 8 positions agree with TRBD1. The germline CDR1 and CDR2 sequences are WNHNN and SYGVQD (reference sequence). Germline trimming cut 6 bases from V and 8 bases from J; bases unmatched to any gene: 14. CDR3 length equals 16 residues.

CDR3 nucleotide sequence: TGTGCCAGCAGCGTAGACAGGGGGCGCCCAGGCGAAAAACTGTTTTTT. It codes for CASSVDRGRPGEKLFF. This chain connects TRBV7-9 to TRBJ1-4; 10 nucleotides align to TRBD1. Germline trimming cut 5 bases from V and 8 bases from J; bases unmatched to any gene: 11. Germline loops: CDR1 SEHNR, CDR2 FQNEAQ (reference sequence). The CDR3 runs to 16 residues.

This sequence joins TRBV30 and TRBJ2-7; TRBD1 aligns across 9 bases. This CDR3 comprises 12 residues. CDR1 and CDR2 from the germline V gene are GTSNPN and SVGIG (reference sequence). The trim removed 5 bases at V and 2 bases at J, leaving 1 base unmatched. CDR3 residues: CAWGTGPYEQYF. For the CDR3, the DNA is TGTGCCTGGGGGACAGGGCCCTACGAGCAGTACTTC.

V usage is TRBV7-2 and J usage is TRBJ2-6; no definite D call. Germline-derived CDR1 and CDR2 are SGHTA and FQGNSA. Trimming shortened V by 1 base and J by 2 bases, and 12 bases separated the two germline ends. The CDR3 has 17 amino acids. The CDR3 DNA reads TGTGCCAGCAGCTTAGGCCGGGTCTTTGCTGGGGCCAACGTCCTGACTTTC. It is translated as CASSLGRVFAGANVLTF.

Note on this clone: Other DNA sequences in the same sample also yield this CDR3. This chain uses TRBV11-2 with TRBJ2-5; 7 nucleotides line up with TRBD2. The CDR3 covers 11 residues. Germline V gene data show CDR1 as SGHAT and CDR2 as FQNNGV. The V and J ends lost 8 bases and 4 bases, in that order; junction bases with no gene match: 1. Here the CDR3 DNA reads TGTGCCAGCGGGAGGGGAGAGACCCAGTACTTC. Amino acids: CASGRGETQYF.

This sequence joins TRBV5-6 and TRBJ2-2; a weak D match, TRBD1 (5 bases). This CDR3 region has 15 residues. The V gene lost 0 bases and the J gene lost 3 bases, with 9 bases spanning the gap. Germline CDR1 is SGHDT and CDR2 is YYEEEE. The CDR3 bases are TGTGCCAGCAGCTTGGGCAGGGCCTACACCGGGGAGCTGTTTTTT. Translation: CASSLGRAYTGELFF.

The chain joins TRBV11-2 to TRBJ2-3, with D perhaps matching TRBD2 (6 bases). In germline, CDR1 is SGHAT, CDR2 FQNNGV. The germline V and J ends were trimmed by 5 bases and 5 bases, with 8 bases remaining between them. The CDR3 loop spans 12 amino acids. CDR3: CASSGLRDTQYF. In DNA form, the CDR3 reads TGTGCCAGCAGCGGACTAAGAGATACGCAGTATTTT.

The CDR3 DNA reads as TGCGCCAGCAGCCAAACACTACGGACAGGGGGACACGAGCAGTACTTC. Protein product: CASSQTLRTGGHEQYF. V and J are TRBV4-1 and TRBJ2-7; 10 bases are shared with TRBD1. V was clipped by 2 bases and J by 5 bases; unmatched bases: 9. The CDR3 is 16 amino acids. CDR1 is MGHRA, CDR2 YSYEKL, per germline.

This chain uses TRBV29-1 with TRBJ2-7, with 11 nucleotides matching TRBD2. The V segment lost 2 bases and the J segment 5 bases; nucleotides outside the gene matches: 29. Germline CDR1 SQVTM, CDR2 ANQGSEA. The CDR3 contains 22 residues. The DNA for the CDR3 is TGCAGCGTTGAATCTCTCAGAGGAGTCAAGATTTCAACTAGCGGGAGACCCCACGAGCAGTACTTC. Amino acid sequence: CSVESLRGVKISTSGRPHEQYF.

CDR3 in amino acids: CASSYGTGGNTIYF. Here the CDR3 DNA reads TGTGCCAGCAGCTACGGGACAGGCGGAAACACCATATATTTT. This chain connects TRBV6-5 to TRBJ1-3, with 8 bases aligning to TRBD1. The trim removed 6 bases at V and 4 bases at J, leaving 5 bases unmatched. This CDR3 contains 14 residues. Germline values: CDR1 MNHEY, CDR2 SVGAGI.

About this clone itself: This specimen includes other DNA sequences encoding the same CDR3. This rearrangement joins TRBV2 to TRBJ1-5; no definite D call. The V and J ends lost 0 bases and 2 bases respectively, with 5 bases between them. The CDR3 is 14 amino acids. The V gene's germline CDR1 is SNHLY and CDR2 FYNNEI. In DNA form, the CDR3 reads TGTGCCAGCAGTGAAGCAGCTCGCAATCAGCCCCAGCATTTT. It encodes CASSEAARNQPQHF.

J is TRBJ1-1 and V is TRBV6-5, with TRBD1 identical over 10 bases. The CDR3 covers 14 residues. Germline CDR1 is MNHEY and CDR2 is SVGAGI. V shed 6 bases and J 6 bases; nucleotides not matched to a gene: 7. Here the CDR3 reads CASRRTGGIAEAFF. The CDR3 bases are TGTGCCAGCAGACGGACAGGGGGGATCGCTGAAGCTTTCTTT.

This chain links TRBV7-3 with TRBJ2-1; 15 bases fit TRBD2. V dropped 4 bases and J dropped 3; count of bases not matched to a gene: 1. The germline V gene has CDR1 SGHTA and CDR2 FQGTGA. This CDR3 spans 16 amino acids. The CDR3 sequence is CASSWGLAGGYNEQFF. In nucleotides, the CDR3 is TGTGCCAGCAGCTGGGGACTAGCGGGAGGCTACAATGAGCAGTTCTTC.

CDR3 in amino acids: CASSYSTGYSPLHF. CDR3 nucleotides: TGTGCCAGCAGTTACTCAACGGGTTATTCACCCCTCCACTTT. The chain uses TRBV6-6 and TRBJ1-6; D is uncertain. Trimming shortened V by 0 bases and J by 8 bases, and 8 bases separated the two germline ends. Germline assignment: CDR1 MNHNY and CDR2 SVGAGI (reference sequence). There are 14 residues in the CDR3.

The chain couples TRBV7-9 to TRBJ2-7; 12 bases line up with TRBD1. Losses at the gene ends were 4 bases for V and 5 bases for J; bases not matched to a gene: 6. This CDR3 contains 15 residues. Germline CDR1 is SEHNR and CDR2 is FQNEAQ (reference sequence). The CDR3 loop is CASSSPGQGAHEQYF. The DNA for the CDR3 is TGTGCCAGCAGCTCTCCGGGACAGGGGGCCCACGAGCAGTACTTC.